This T cell receptor (beta chain) was recorded in a study of shared clonotypes between healthy human individuals. Evenly divided among several immunoSEQ plates was the genomic DNA of each subset. For sorted subsets, roughly 200 ng DNA per replicate equaled around 30,000 T cell genomes. Produced via immunoSEQ multiplex PCR; TCRdb's table is partial and in-frame only. The table shows about 2,500,000 clones, with approximately 92% occurring only once. The TCR was taken from a man aged 18 to 35 in good health. What was sequenced was naive CD4+ T cells sorted from blood. Subset denoted: CD45RA+ positively selected.

The CDR3 nucleotides are TGTGCCAGCAAGGACAGGGGTCCGTACGAGCAGTACTTC. Translation: CASKDRGPYEQYF. The chain couples TRBV6-1 to TRBJ2-7, with 9 bases identical to TRBD1. The V gene end was trimmed by 7 bases and the J gene end by 4 bases; junction bases not matched to a gene: 5. Looked up from germline, CDR1 is MNHNS and CDR2 is SASEGT. The CDR3 consists of 13 residues.